The 11 T cell receptor beta chains reported below all come from one sample, sequenced in a study of T-cell reconstitution after alpha-beta-depleted transplantation in children. This sample's TCRbeta library carried unique molecular identifier barcodes. TCRdb re-analysed the PCR reads in MiXCR, keeping a single row per CDR3 protein. The sample includes around 440,000 distinct CDR3 sequences, about 16% of them seen just once. The sequencing used PBMCs, mostly from graft donor cells, collected 360 days after TCRalphabeta/CD19-depleted stem cell transplant. The receptors come from a boy in the first two years of life who had a stem cell transplant for Wiskott-Aldrich syndrome, so the T cells may come from the graft donor.

This clonotype was seen a few times. This chain joins TRBV19 and TRBJ2-3; TRBD2 is a possible D gene (5 bases). The CDR3 sequence is 13 residues long. The V gene's germline CDR1 is LNHDA and CDR2 SQIVND (reference sequence). The ends were cut back, 3 bases at V and 9 bases at J, with 13 bases in the middle. This chain's CDR3 is CASSMFGIETQYF. CDR3 nucleotides: TGTGCCAGTAGTATGTTCGGGATTGAAACGCAGTATTTT.

J is TRBJ2-2 and V is TRBV5-5; D may be TRBD1 (6 bases). Germline assignment: CDR1 SGHKS and CDR2 YYEKEE (reference sequence). The CDR3 sequence is 15 residues long. Trimming stripped 1 base from V and 4 bases from J, with 11 bases between. The CDR3 sequence: CASSLMGAGTGELFF. CDR3 nucleotides: TGTGCCAGCAGCTTGATGGGGGCTGGCACCGGGGAGCTGTTTTTT.

The V and J genes are TRBV19 and TRBJ2-7, with 7 positions matching TRBD2. V was clipped by 3 bases and J by 4 bases; unmatched bases: 0. Germline V CDR1 and CDR2: LNHDA, SQIVND (reference sequence). This CDR3 contains 12 residues. CDR3 nucleotide sequence: TGTGCCAGTAGTATGGGAGGGTACGAGCAGTACTTC. Its protein product is CASSMGGYEQYF.

This clonotype was seen more than once but under ten times. The chain links TRBV13 to TRBJ2-1, with a weak D call TRBD2 (6 bases). The CDR3 runs 17 residues. Germline V lookup: CDR1 PRHDT, CDR2 FYEKMQ (reference sequence). V was pared by 2 bases and J by 9 bases, with 23 bases between. The CDR3: CASSLRRGWLIHGEQFF. The CDR3 DNA sequence: TGTGCCAGCAGCTTACGACGGGGGTGGCTAATACATGGTGAGCAGTTCTTC.

This clonotype was seen only a few times. J is TRBJ2-5 and V is TRBV12-3 or TRBV12-4; 11 positions match TRBD2. The CDR3 loop spans 16 amino acids. With 5 bases clipped from V and 4 bases from J, the junction kept 9 bases outside the gene matches. CDR3: CASSPRLAGGPETQYF. CDR3 in DNA: TGTGCCAGCAGTCCCCGGCTAGCGGGGGGCCCAGAGACCCAGTACTTC.

This clonotype was recorded many times. This sequence joins TRBV2 and TRBJ2-7; tentative D call: TRBD1 (5 bases). V lost 6 bases and J 6 bases, leaving 15 bases between the germline ends. The CDR3 sequence is 13 residues long. Germline assignment: CDR1 SNHLY and CDR2 FYNNEI. CDR3 bases: TGTGCCAGCAGAACGGGCCCCCAGGGCGAGCAGTACTTC. Translating gives CASRTGPQGEQYF.

V is TRBV7-9 and J is TRBJ2-2; 8 nucleotides match TRBD2. V was clipped by 0 bases and J by 1 base; unmatched bases: 4. The CDR3 runs to 17 residues. Per the germline V gene, CDR1 is SEHNR and CDR2 is FQNEAQ (reference sequence). The CDR3 DNA is TGTGCCAGCAGCTTAGCCCCACTAGCGGTGAACACCGGGGAGCTGTTTTTT. Its translation: CASSLAPLAVNTGELFF.

This sequence joins TRBV3-1 and TRBJ2-2; D is unclear. V dropped 5 bases and J dropped 0 bases, with 16 bases sitting between them. The V gene's germline CDR1 is LGHDT and CDR2 YNNKEL (reference sequence). CDR3 length equals 17 residues. The CDR3 spells CASSSTRLDSNTGELFF. As DNA, the CDR3 is TGTGCCAGCAGCTCTACTCGTCTAGACTCGAACACCGGGGAGCTGTTTTTT. The full variable domain, in which reference TRBV3-1 and TRBJ2-2 provide the parts outside the CDR3, is DTAVSQTPKYLVTQMGNDKSIKCEQNLGHDTMYWYKQDSKKFLKIMFSYNNKELIINETVPNRFSPKSPDKAHLNLHINSLELGDSAVYFCASSSTRLDSNTGELFFGEGSRLTVL.

This clonotype appeared a few times. The chain recombines TRBV15 with TRBJ2-7; TRBD1 matches at 7 bases. V shed 4 bases and J 3 bases; nucleotides not matched to a gene: 3. The germline V gene has CDR1 LNHNV and CDR2 YYDKDF (reference sequence). The CDR3 loop spans 13 amino acids. The CDR3 is CATSTRQGYEQYF. CDR3 coding DNA: TGTGCCACCAGCACCCGACAGGGCTACGAGCAGTACTTC.

The chain has TRBV6-2 or TRBV6-3 and TRBJ2-1, with D tentatively TRBD1 or TRBD2 (5 bases each). This CDR3 region has 13 residues. CDR1 is MNHEY, CDR2 SVGEGT, per germline. Trimming pared 4 bases from V and 9 bases from J, leaving 13 bases between. CDR3 residues: CASSFSGTFEQFF. DNA for the CDR3: TGTGCCAGCAGTTTTTCCGGGACGTTTGAGCAGTTCTTC.

As concerns this clonotype: With a much larger clone just one base away, this may be a read error. The chain uses TRBV4-3 and TRBJ2-1, with D tentatively TRBD2 (6 bases). Looked up from germline, CDR1 is LGHNA and CDR2 is YSLEER. The CDR3 has 16 amino acids. CDR3 protein: CASSQDGGAVHNEKFF. The DNA for the CDR3 is TGCGCCAGCAGCCAAGATGGCGGGGCAGTCCACAATGAGAAGTTCTTC.